A selection of T cell receptor beta chains follows, all from one sample in a study of T cell responses to AZD1222 COVID-19 vaccine. Clones were sequenced by immunoSEQ multiplex PCR, and TCRdb holds only the in-frame ones, with some missing. The repertoire holds 90,000 to 120,000 clones, about 93% seen once, with approximately 22% in the top ten. The source was peripheral blood, collected on day 0 of AZD1222 vaccination. The receptors were gathered from an adult in good health. CDR3s include the opening cysteine and the closing phenylalanine or tryptophan. Each record gives: D gene, J gene, V gene, clone size, CDR3 DNA, CDR3 protein. D genes are given only for firm matches. Clone size, where shown, is once, few, many, or a class for clones that have expanded.

D gene: .; J gene: TRBJ2-7; V gene: TRBV27; clone size: once; CDR3 DNA: TGTGCCAGCAGTCCGGCCATACTTGAATCCTACGAGCAGTACTTC; CDR3 protein: CASSPAILESYEQYF
D gene: .; J gene: TRBJ1-1; V gene: TRBV2; clone size: .; CDR3 DNA: TGTGCCAGCGGCAGGGGATGGGGCACTGAAGCTTTCTTT; CDR3 protein: CASGRGWGTEAFF
D gene: .; J gene: TRBJ1-4; V gene: TRBV30; clone size: .; CDR3 DNA: TGTGCCTGGAGTGTAGCGACAGTCAAGATTTTT; CDR3 protein: CAWSVATVKIF
D gene: .; J gene: TRBJ1-1; V gene: TRBV18; clone size: .; CDR3 DNA: TGTGCCAGCTCACCACCAGAGGAGGGATTGAAGAACACTGAAGCTTTCTTT; CDR3 protein: CASSPPEEGLKNTEAFF
D gene: .; J gene: TRBJ2-1; V gene: TRBV7-2; clone size: .; CDR3 DNA: TGTGCCACCGGACGAGAGATATACAATGAGCAGTTCTTC; CDR3 protein: CATGREIYNEQFF
D gene: .; J gene: TRBJ2-1; V gene: TRBV10-3; clone size: .; CDR3 DNA: TGTGCCACCCGACAGCCCGTCATCAATGAGCAGTTCTTC; CDR3 protein: CATRQPVINEQFF
D gene: .; J gene: TRBJ1-2; V gene: TRBV10-1; clone size: .; CDR3 DNA: TGCGCCAGCAACTGTTGGGGACCTAACTATGGCTACACCTTC; CDR3 protein: CASNCWGPNYGYTF
D gene: .; J gene: TRBJ1-3; V gene: TRBV2; clone size: .; CDR3 DNA: TGTGCCAGTAAAACAGGCTACTCTGGAAACACCATATATTTT; CDR3 protein: CASKTGYSGNTIYF
D gene: .; J gene: TRBJ1-6; V gene: TRBV3-1/TRBV3-2; clone size: few; CDR3 DNA: TGTGCCAGCAGCCAAGGACAGTATAATTCACCCCTCCACTTT; CDR3 protein: CASSQGQYNSPLHF
D gene: TRBD1; J gene: TRBJ1-6; V gene: TRBV19; clone size: .; CDR3 DNA: TGTGCCAGTAGTATAGGTACCCCCGGGACAGGGGATTCACCCCTCCACTTT; CDR3 protein: CASSIGTPGTGDSPLHF
D gene: .; J gene: TRBJ2-5; V gene: TRBV27; clone size: .; CDR3 DNA: TGTGCCAGCAGTTTTGGACAAACGTACCAAGAGACCCAGTACTTC; CDR3 protein: CASSFGQTYQETQYF
D gene: TRBD2; J gene: TRBJ2-3; V gene: TRBV4-2; clone size: .; CDR3 DNA: TGTGCCAGCAGCCCTACGGGGGGGTTAGATACGCAGTATTTT; CDR3 protein: CASSPTGGLDTQYF
D gene: TRBD1; J gene: TRBJ2-1; V gene: TRBV11-2; clone size: .; CDR3 DNA: TGTGCCAGCAGCTTGGGACAGGGGTTCGATGAGCAGTTCTTC; CDR3 protein: CASSLGQGFDEQFF
D gene: .; J gene: TRBJ1-2; V gene: TRBV7-9; clone size: .; CDR3 DNA: TGTGCCAGCACCGCTTTGAGAGGGCCGAATCATGGCTACACCTTC; CDR3 protein: CASTALRGPNHGYTF
D gene: .; J gene: TRBJ2-2; V gene: TRBV10-3; clone size: .; CDR3 DNA: TGTGCCACCAGGATAACCGGGACGGTCACCGGGGAGCTGTTTTTT; CDR3 protein: CATRITGTVTGELFF
D gene: .; J gene: TRBJ1-6; V gene: TRBV7-2; clone size: .; CDR3 DNA: TGTGCCAGCAGCTTAGGTAGCTCCTATAATTCACCCCTCCACTTT; CDR3 protein: CASSLGSSYNSPLHF
D gene: .; J gene: TRBJ1-1; V gene: TRBV11-3; clone size: .; CDR3 DNA: TGTGCCAGCAGCTTTATGTGGGGCACTGAAGCTTTCTTT; CDR3 protein: CASSFMWGTEAFF
D gene: .; J gene: TRBJ2-7; V gene: TRBV21-1; clone size: .; CDR3 DNA: TGTGCCAGCAGCACGCTCGGGCCGCCCTACGAGCAGTACTTC; CDR3 protein: CASSTLGPPYEQYF
D gene: .; J gene: TRBJ2-2; V gene: TRBV9; clone size: once; CDR3 DNA: TGTGCCAGCAGCCCCACTGCCCGCGGCACCGGGGAGCTGTTTTTT; CDR3 protein: CASSPTARGTGELFF
D gene: .; J gene: TRBJ2-3; V gene: TRBV9; clone size: .; CDR3 DNA: TGTGCCAGCAGCGTGCTCGGTGGGGACACAGATACGCAGTATTTT; CDR3 protein: CASSVLGGDTDTQYF
D gene: TRBD1; J gene: TRBJ1-6; V gene: TRBV5-1; clone size: .; CDR3 DNA: TGCGCCAGCAGTAACAGGGGTAATTCACCCCTCCACTTT; CDR3 protein: CASSNRGNSPLHF
D gene: .; J gene: TRBJ1-1; V gene: TRBV14; clone size: once; CDR3 DNA: TGTGCCAGCAGCCAAGTCGGTCGGGTGAACACTGAAGCTTTCTTT; CDR3 protein: CASSQVGRVNTEAFF
D gene: .; J gene: TRBJ1-1; V gene: TRBV29-1; clone size: .; CDR3 DNA: TGCAGCGCTGTCGAGGGGTTTGGCACTGAAGCTTTCTTT; CDR3 protein: CSAVEGFGTEAFF
D gene: .; J gene: TRBJ2-5; V gene: TRBV20-1; clone size: once; CDR3 DNA: TGCAGTGCTAGTCTGGCAGGGGTAAAGACCCAGTACTTC; CDR3 protein: CSASLAGVKTQYF
D gene: .; J gene: TRBJ2-2; V gene: TRBV7-3; clone size: .; CDR3 DNA: TGTGCCAGCAGCTTTTCGGACACCGGGGAGCTGTTTTTT; CDR3 protein: CASSFSDTGELFF
D gene: .; J gene: TRBJ2-3; V gene: TRBV20-1; clone size: .; CDR3 DNA: TGCAGTGCTAGTAAGGGGGGGCCAGATACGCAGTATTTT; CDR3 protein: CSASKGGPDTQYF
D gene: .; J gene: TRBJ1-3; V gene: TRBV5-6; clone size: .; CDR3 DNA: TGTGCCAGCAGCTTTTCCGGCAGGGTGACTGGAAACACCATATATTTT; CDR3 protein: CASSFSGRVTGNTIYF
D gene: .; J gene: TRBJ2-7; V gene: TRBV7-2; clone size: .; CDR3 DNA: TGTGCCAGCAGCTTAGTAGGAGGGGTGACTAGTTACTACGAGCAGTACTTC; CDR3 protein: CASSLVGGVTSYYEQYF
D gene: TRBD2; J gene: TRBJ2-1; V gene: TRBV6-2/TRBV6-3; clone size: .; CDR3 DNA: TGTGCCAGCAGCAAGGGGACTAGCGAATACAATGAGCAGTTCTTC; CDR3 protein: CASSKGTSEYNEQFF
D gene: .; J gene: TRBJ2-2; V gene: TRBV10-3; clone size: .; CDR3 DNA: TGTGCCGCGGGCAGGGAGGCCGGGGAGCTGTTTTTT; CDR3 protein: CAAGREAGELFF
D gene: .; J gene: TRBJ1-1; V gene: TRBV6-5; clone size: .; CDR3 DNA: TGTGCCAGCAGCCCAACAGGCATTGAGACTGAAGCTTTCTTT; CDR3 protein: CASSPTGIETEAFF
D gene: .; J gene: TRBJ2-1; V gene: TRBV14; clone size: .; CDR3 DNA: TGTGCCAGCAGCCCGGCGACAGGCTACAATGAGCAGTTCTTC; CDR3 protein: CASSPATGYNEQFF
D gene: TRBD1; J gene: TRBJ1-2; V gene: TRBV6-5; clone size: .; CDR3 DNA: TGTGCCAGCAGACCGGACAGGACGGGTGGCTACACCTTC; CDR3 protein: CASRPDRTGGYTF
D gene: .; J gene: TRBJ2-5; V gene: TRBV5-1; clone size: .; CDR3 DNA: TGCGCCAGCAGCCCCGGGACCCAGAAAGAGACCCAGTACTTC; CDR3 protein: CASSPGTQKETQYF
D gene: .; J gene: TRBJ2-5; V gene: TRBV19; clone size: .; CDR3 DNA: TGTGCCAGTAGTATAGTGACGGGAGAGACCCAGTACTTC; CDR3 protein: CASSIVTGETQYF
D gene: .; J gene: TRBJ1-2; V gene: TRBV19; clone size: .; CDR3 DNA: TGTGCCGCCTCGAGGACGGTCGAGAACTATGGCTACACCTTC; CDR3 protein: CAASRTVENYGYTF
D gene: TRBD2; J gene: TRBJ2-1; V gene: TRBV12-5; clone size: .; CDR3 DNA: TGTGCTAGTGGTTTACTAGCGTCGGGCTATTACAATGAGCAGTTCTTC; CDR3 protein: CASGLLASGYYNEQFF
D gene: TRBD2; J gene: TRBJ2-7; V gene: TRBV13; clone size: .; CDR3 DNA: TGTGCCAGCAGCCTCCTCGAGCGGGGTGGTAGGCAGTACTTC; CDR3 protein: CASSLLERGGRQYF
D gene: .; J gene: TRBJ1-3; V gene: TRBV19; clone size: .; CDR3 DNA: TGTGCCAGTACAAAATCCCCACTGGACGGGAGCTCTGGAAACACCATATATTTT; CDR3 protein: CASTKSPLDGSSGNTIYF
D gene: TRBD2; J gene: TRBJ2-5; V gene: TRBV6-2/TRBV6-3; clone size: .; CDR3 DNA: TGTGCCAGCAGTGTTGGGACTAGCTCCGAGACCCAGTACTTC; CDR3 protein: CASSVGTSSETQYF
D gene: TRBD2; J gene: TRBJ2-3; V gene: TRBV10-1; clone size: .; CDR3 DNA: TGCGCCAGCACCGCTAGCGGGGGCACAGATACGCAGTATTTT; CDR3 protein: CASTASGGTDTQYF
D gene: TRBD1; J gene: TRBJ1-2; V gene: TRBV19; clone size: many; CDR3 DNA: TGTGCCAGTAGTATCTCTAGGACAGGGAATTATGGCTACACCTTC; CDR3 protein: CASSISRTGNYGYTF
D gene: .; J gene: TRBJ2-3; V gene: TRBV5-1; clone size: .; CDR3 DNA: TGCGCCAGCTCGGCTAGCGCTGGCACAGATACGCAGTATTTT; CDR3 protein: CASSASAGTDTQYF
D gene: .; J gene: TRBJ2-3; V gene: TRBV6-5; clone size: .; CDR3 DNA: TGTGCCAGCAGTTACTCGATTGGGAAAGATACGCAGTATTTT; CDR3 protein: CASSYSIGKDTQYF
D gene: TRBD1; J gene: TRBJ1-6; V gene: TRBV3-1/TRBV3-2; clone size: .; CDR3 DNA: TGTGCCAGCAGTCCCGAGACAGGGTCTGTATCACCCCTCCACTTT; CDR3 protein: CASSPETGSVSPLHF
D gene: TRBD1; J gene: TRBJ1-1; V gene: TRBV5-4; clone size: .; CDR3 DNA: TGTGCCAGCAGCCCATACGGGGCAGGGGGCACTGAAGCTTTCTTT; CDR3 protein: CASSPYGAGGTEAFF
D gene: .; J gene: TRBJ1-1; V gene: TRBV15; clone size: .; CDR3 DNA: TGTGCCACCAGCAGAGATCGGCGGGGTTACGGCACTGAAGCTTTCTTT; CDR3 protein: CATSRDRRGYGTEAFF
D gene: .; J gene: TRBJ1-5; V gene: TRBV18; clone size: .; CDR3 DNA: TGTGCCAGCTCACCAGTTTCGGGCCGGAACAATCAGCCCCAGCATTTT; CDR3 protein: CASSPVSGRNNQPQHF
D gene: .; J gene: TRBJ1-1; V gene: TRBV19; clone size: .; CDR3 DNA: TGTGCCAGTAGGGGCAGGGTAAACACTGAAGCTTTCTTT; CDR3 protein: CASRGRVNTEAFF
D gene: .; J gene: TRBJ2-1; V gene: TRBV29-1; clone size: once; CDR3 DNA: TGCAGCGTTGAACATCCGACTAGGACTACCGATGAGCAGTTCTTC; CDR3 protein: CSVEHPTRTTDEQFF
D gene: TRBD2; J gene: TRBJ2-1; V gene: TRBV5-4; clone size: .; CDR3 DNA: TGTGCCAGCAGCGGCAGCGGGGGGGCTTACAATGAGCAGTTCTTC; CDR3 protein: CASSGSGGAYNEQFF
D gene: .; J gene: TRBJ1-4; V gene: TRBV10-1; clone size: .; CDR3 DNA: TGCGCCAGCCTAAGGGGGGCCAGCAGAGAAAAACTGTTTTTT; CDR3 protein: CASLRGASREKLFF
D gene: .; J gene: TRBJ1-1; V gene: TRBV11-2; clone size: .; CDR3 DNA: TGTGCCAGCAGACGGGGGGCGCCTGAAGCTTTCTTT; CDR3 protein: CASRRGAPEAFF
D gene: TRBD2; J gene: TRBJ2-3; V gene: TRBV5-1; clone size: .; CDR3 DNA: TGCGCCAGCAGCTTCGGACTAGCGGGGGCCCGCCGGGATACGCAGTATTTT; CDR3 protein: CASSFGLAGARRDTQYF